What follows are 8 T cell receptor beta chains derived from one specimen sequenced in a study of blood T cell repertoires in COVID-19. The data were produced by immunoSEQ multiplex PCR, yet TCRdb's version contains in-frame clones alone and is incomplete. Among 200,000 to 250,000 clones listed, about nine tenths were seen once. The source material was PBMCs or T cells enriched from blood (not recorded which). The receptors originated from a woman in her twenties or thirties with acute COVID-19.

The chain joins TRBV7-2 to TRBJ1-6; D is unresolved. Trimming took 4 bases from V and 4 from J, leaving 5 bases between them. The germline CDR1 and CDR2 sequences are SGHTA and FQGNSA. The CDR3 is 13 residues long. Here the CDR3 reads CASSYFYNSPLHF. The DNA for the CDR3 is TGTGCCAGCAGCTACTTTTATAATTCACCCCTCCACTTT. Using reference TRBV7-2 and TRBJ1-6 for the parts outside the CDR3, the full variable domain is GAGVSQSPSNKVTEKGKDVELRCDPISGHTALYWYRQSLGQGLEFLIYFQGNSAPDKSGLPSDRFSAERTGGSVSTLTIQRTQQEDSAVYLCASSYFYNSPLHFGNGTRLTVT.

This clone was seen just once. V and J are TRBV28 and TRBJ1-3, with TRBD1 as a possible D gene (5 bases). The CDR3 has 15 amino acids. The germline V and J ends were trimmed by 6 bases and 4 bases, with 16 bases remaining between them. Germline V gives CDR1 MDHEN, CDR2 SYDVKM. CDR3: CASRGGQAAGNTIYF. The CDR3 bases are TGTGCCAGCAGGGGGGGTCAGGCCGCCGGAAACACCATATATTTT.

DNA of the CDR3: TGTGCCAGCAGCGGGATGGGGATATTCGTCGTCGAGCAGTACTTC. Its translation: CASSGMGIFVVEQYF. The chain carries TRBV28 and TRBJ2-7; a possible D gene is TRBD2 (5 bases). This CDR3 has 15 residues. The germline gives CDR1 MDHEN, CDR2 SYDVKM. Trimming shortened V by 6 bases and J by 6 bases, and 21 bases separated the two germline ends.

This clone has just one count. The gene calls are TRBV10-3 and TRBJ2-3; D is ambiguous. Germline CDR1 and CDR2: ENHRY and SYGVKD. The CDR3 consists of 16 residues. V lost 0 bases and J 1 base, leaving 11 bases between the germline ends. The CDR3, as DNA: TGTGCCATCAGTGAGTCGTTCGGTCAGGGCACAGATACGCAGTATTTT. Translating gives CAISESFGQGTDTQYF.

The V and J genes are TRBV5-1 and TRBJ2-3; D is possibly TRBD1 (5 bases). This CDR3 is 12 amino acids long. The V gene lost 5 bases and the J gene lost 7 bases, with 11 bases spanning the gap. Germline values: CDR1 SGHRS, CDR2 YFSETQ. This CDR3 is CASSSDSHTQYF. The CDR3 bases are TGCGCCAGCAGTTCAGACAGCCATACGCAGTATTTT.

This chain uses TRBV5-1 with TRBJ1-3, with D possibly matching TRBD1 (5 bases). CDR1 is SGHRS, CDR2 YFSETQ, per germline. The V and J ends lost 0 bases and 0 bases respectively, with 13 bases between them. This CDR3 contains 17 residues. CDR3 loop: CASSLEGREGSGNTIYF. The CDR3 region has the DNA TGCGCCAGCAGCTTGGAGGGCAGGGAGGGCTCTGGAAACACCATATATTTT.

This clone has just a few counts. The rearrangement joins TRBV27 to TRBJ1-6; 8 bases fit TRBD1. V was clipped by 5 bases and J by 4 bases; unmatched bases: 10. Germline lookup yields CDR1 MNHEY and CDR2 SMNVEV (reference sequence). The CDR3 length is 17 residues. The CDR3 loop is CASSPSRQGRYNSPLHF. The CDR3 DNA reads as TGTGCCAGCAGTCCCTCAAGACAGGGGAGGTATAATTCACCCCTCCACTTT.

This chain joins TRBV7-8 and TRBJ2-3, with TRBD1 as a possible D gene (5 bases). Trimming removed 1 base at V and 0 bases at J, with 5 bases between. Germline lookup yields CDR1 SGHVS and CDR2 FQNEAQ. This CDR3 comprises 14 residues. Here the CDR3 reads CASSLEGSTDTQYF. In DNA form, the CDR3 reads TGTGCCAGCAGCTTAGAGGGGAGCACAGATACGCAGTATTTT.